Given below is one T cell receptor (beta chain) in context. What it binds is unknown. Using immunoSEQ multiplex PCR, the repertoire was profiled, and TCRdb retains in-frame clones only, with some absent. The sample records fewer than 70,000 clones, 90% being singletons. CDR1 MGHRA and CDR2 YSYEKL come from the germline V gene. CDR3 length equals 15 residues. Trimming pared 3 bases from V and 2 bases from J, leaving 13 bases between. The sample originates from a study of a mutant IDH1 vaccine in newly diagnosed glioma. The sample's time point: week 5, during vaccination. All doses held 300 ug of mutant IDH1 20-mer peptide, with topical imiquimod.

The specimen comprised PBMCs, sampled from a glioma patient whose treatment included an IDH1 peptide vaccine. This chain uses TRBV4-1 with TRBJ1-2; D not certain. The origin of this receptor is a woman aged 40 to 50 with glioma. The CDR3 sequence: CASSHGPRGNYGYTF. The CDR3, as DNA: TGCGCCAGCAGCCACGGCCCCCGCGGGAACTATGGCTACACCTTC.